The 14 T cell receptor beta chains below all came from one sample that was sequenced in a study of cytotoxic CD8 clonotypes in ibrutinib-treated CLL (dated by TCRdb to about 2021). The library was obtained by the immunoSEQ multiplex PCR assay. The clones in this table, taken by TCRdb from immuneACCESS, are in-frame only. Not every clone is retained; where verified, under half of the shortfall comes from an unresolved V gene, and the cause of the rest is unknown. The sample contains tens of thousands of clones, 56% of them found a single time. The ten largest clones take up roughly 20% of the sample. What this sample's time point label stands for: 20 to 25 months on ibrutinib. This material consisted of PBMCs, taken after 24 months of ibrutinib treatment. These receptors were collected from a human donor with chronic lymphocytic leukemia.

Points on this clone: An end of the junction differs from the germline gene, which may be a read error. The chain uses TRBV6-1 and TRBJ2-1, with 9 bases aligning to TRBD1. Per germline, CDR1 MNHNS and CDR2 SASEGT. This CDR3 has 15 residues. The CDR3 nucleotides are TGTGCCAGCAGAGAAGGACAGGGGATCTACAATGAGCAGTTCTTC. The encoded protein is CASREGQGIYNEQFF.

The chain carries TRBV11-2 and TRBJ2-1; TRBD2 matches at 12 bases. The germline V gene encodes CDR1 SGHAT and CDR2 FQNNGV. V was clipped by 5 bases and J by 10 bases; unmatched bases: 3. The CDR3 totals 13 residues. CDR3 coding DNA: TGTGCCAGCAGCCCGGGACTAGCGGGCGAGCAGTTCTTC. This gives the protein CASSPGLAGEQFF.

Many counts were recorded for this clone. The chain couples TRBV5-6 to TRBJ1-2; D not resolved. There are 14 residues in the CDR3. Trimming shortened V by 5 bases and J by 1 base, and 12 bases separated the two germline ends. The germline gives CDR1 SGHDT, CDR2 YYEEEE. CDR3 nucleotides: TGTGCCAGCAGTTTAGTCCAGGTTAACTATGGCTACACCTTC. Protein: CASSLVQVNYGYTF. Supplemented by reference TRBV5-6 and TRBJ1-2, the full variable domain reads DAGVTQSPTHLIKTRGQQVTLRCSPKSGHDTVSWYQQALGQGPQFIFQYYEEEERQRGNFPDRFSGHQFPNYSSELNVNALLLGDSALYLCASSLVQVNYGYTFGSGTRLTVV.

V is TRBV6-5 and J is TRBJ1-3, with D perhaps matching TRBD1 (5 bases). V was shortened by 4 bases and J by 4 bases, with 17 bases between the two germline ends. Germline CDR1 and CDR2: MNHEY and SVGAGI. The CDR3 totals 16 residues. CDR3 in DNA: TGTGCCAGCAGTTTATTCATCCCGGGGGACGGAAACACCATATATTTT. This encodes CASSLFIPGDGNTIYF.

This clone was recorded many times. V usage is TRBV7-6 and J usage is TRBJ2-1; D may be TRBD2 (6 bases). Germline V gene data show CDR1 as SGHVS and CDR2 as FNYEAQ. The CDR3 spans 15 residues. V lost 1 base to trimming and J lost 2 bases, with 9 bases between them. This CDR3 is CASSLGGVPYNEQFF. The DNA for the CDR3 is TGTGCCAGCAGCTTAGGGGGGGTCCCCTACAATGAGCAGTTCTTC.

In its sample, this clone was seen a few times. The V call is TRBV11-2, the J call TRBJ2-7, with TRBD1 as a possible D gene (6 bases). Germline values: CDR1 SGHAT, CDR2 FQNNGV. The V end was cut by 7 bases, the J end by 7 bases, with 20 bases between. The CDR3 extends over 14 amino acids. DNA of the CDR3: TGTGCCAGCACCTCCCTAGGGGGTGTGGGGGAGCAGTACTTC. Translating gives CASTSLGGVGEQYF.

The chain couples TRBV7-6 to TRBJ2-7, with TRBD1 matching over 7 bases. The V gene end was trimmed by 5 bases and the J gene end by 2 bases; junction bases not matched to a gene: 12. The CDR3 spans 16 residues. The V gene's germline CDR1 is SGHVS and CDR2 FNYEAQ. The CDR3 bases are TGTGCCAGCAGCCCTACAGGGGTAGGGGCTACCTACGAGCAGTACTTC. Translation: CASSPTGVGATYEQYF. Complete variable domain (other parts from reference TRBV7-6 and TRBJ2-7): GAGVSQSPRYKVTKRGQDVALRCDPISGHVSLYWYRQALGQGPEFLTYFNYEAQQDKSGLPNDRFSAERPEGSISTLTIQRTEQRDSAMYRCASSPTGVGATYEQYFGPGTRLTVT.

In its sample, this clone was seen a few times. In DNA form, the CDR3 reads TGTGCCAGCAGGCTTTTAGGCACCGGGGAGCTGTTTTTT. The encoded protein is CASRLLGTGELFF. This chain uses TRBV27 with TRBJ2-2; D remains ambiguous. V was cut by 6 bases and J by 4 bases, with 9 bases left in between. Germline loops: CDR1 MNHEY, CDR2 SMNVEV (reference sequence). The CDR3 extends over 13 amino acids.

V is TRBV7-2 and J is TRBJ2-1, with D possibly TRBD1 on 5 matching bases. V dropped 6 bases and J dropped 7 bases, with 10 bases sitting between them. Germline CDR1 and CDR2: SGHTA and FQGNSA. The CDR3 is 12 residues long. The CDR3 bases are TGTGCCAGCAGACGACAGCAAAATGAGCAGTTCTTC. This encodes CASRRQQNEQFF.

The genes are TRBV28 and TRBJ1-1; D remains unclear. The CDR3 is 11 residues long. With 2 bases removed from V and 7 bases from J, the gap between germline ends came to 5 bases. CDR1 is MDHEN and CDR2 is SYDVKM in the germline V gene. For the CDR3, the DNA is TGTGCCAGCAGTTTAACGGTTGAAGCTTTCTTT. Its translation is CASSLTVEAFF.

The chain joins TRBV25-1 to TRBJ1-1; D gene uncertain. The CDR3 is made up of 14 amino acids. Per the germline V gene, CDR1 is MGHDK and CDR2 is SYGVNS. The V gene lost 5 bases and the J gene lost 1 base, with 11 bases spanning the gap. The CDR3 bases are TGTGCCAGCAGTACCCCAGGAGCGAACACTGAAGCTTTCTTT. It specifies CASSTPGANTEAFF.

The V gene is TRBV2, the J gene TRBJ1-6; D not resolved. The germline V gene has CDR1 SNHLY and CDR2 FYNNEI. Trimming took 7 bases from V and 7 from J, leaving 14 bases between them. There are 14 residues in the CDR3. As DNA, the CDR3 is TGTGCCAGCATCCAACGGGTCGTAAATTCACCCCTCCACTTT. Translated, it gives CASIQRVVNSPLHF.

The rearrangement joins TRBV18 to TRBJ1-1; 12 bases align to TRBD1. This CDR3 is built from 18 residues. The germline gives CDR1 KGHSH, CDR2 LQKENI. V was clipped by 5 bases and J by 3 bases; unmatched bases: 13. CDR3 DNA sequence: TGTGCCAGCTCAGGGCTCGGGACAGGGGGCAAAATCGACACTGAAGCTTTCTTT. This translates into CASSGLGTGGKIDTEAFF.

The chain joins TRBV19 to TRBJ2-3; D possibly matches TRBD1 or TRBD2 (6 bases each). The CDR3 covers 15 residues. Germline V gene sequence: CDR1 LNHDA, CDR2 SQIVND (reference sequence). Trimming stripped 6 bases from V and 2 bases from J, with 15 bases between. CDR3 protein: CASSWGRGVTDTQYF. As DNA, the CDR3 is TGTGCCAGTAGCTGGGGGCGGGGAGTCACAGATACGCAGTATTTT. The variable domain in full, with the rest retrieved from reference TRBV19 and TRBJ2-3, is DGGITQSPKYLFRKEGQNVTLSCEQNLNHDAMYWYRQDPGQGLRLIYYSQIVNDFQKGDIAEGYSVSREKKESFPLTVTSAQKNPTAFYLCASSWGRGVTDTQYFGPGTRLTVL.